The 26 T cell receptor beta chains reported below all come from one sample, sequenced in a study of blood T cell repertoires in COVID-19. This table comes from immunoSEQ multiplex PCR, and its TCRdb copy is limited to in-frame clones, with some not included. In the table there are some 70,000 clones, around 80% of which are singletons. Sequencing input: peripheral blood. The source is a man aged 45-65 years with COVID-19, enrolled during active disease.

The J gene is TRBJ2-3, the V gene TRBV19; the match to TRBD2 covers 14 bases. The CDR3 runs 16 residues. Germline CDR1 LNHDA, CDR2 SQIVND (reference sequence). The J segment lost 10 bases and the V segment lost 5 bases, leaving 11 bases of the junction unmatched. CDR3 residues: CASSPPSGTSGRAQYF. The CDR3 DNA reads as TGTGCCAGTAGTCCTCCCTCCGGGACTAGCGGGAGAGCGCAGTATTTT. The whole variable domain, remainder taken from reference TRBV19 and TRBJ2-3, is DGGITQSPKYLFRKEGQNVTLSCEQNLNHDAMYWYRQDPGQGLRLIYYSQIVNDFQKGDIAEGYSVSREKKESFPLTVTSAQKNPTAFYLCASSPPSGTSGRAQYFGPGTRLTVL.

The V call is TRBV18, the J call TRBJ2-7; D not certain. The CDR3 length is 19 residues. Between the trimmed V and J ends, which lost 5 bases and 6 bases, there was a span of 32 bases. Germline lookup yields CDR1 KGHSH and CDR2 LQKENI. The CDR3 spells CASSTAASLAAWSAAEQYF. The CDR3 nucleotides read TGTGCCAGCTCAACTGCCGCTTCGTTGGCTGCCTGGAGCGCAGCCGAGCAGTACTTC.

The table lists this clone with a few counts. V gene TRBV19 combines with J gene TRBJ1-5; a weak D match, TRBD1 (6 bases). Trimming removed 6 bases from V and 0 bases from J, with 18 bases in between. Germline V CDR1 and CDR2: LNHDA, SQIVND (reference sequence). The CDR3 is 17 residues long. CDR3 loop: CASRPGHELYSNQPQHF. CDR3 in DNA: TGTGCCAGTAGACCGGGACACGAGCTTTATAGCAATCAGCCCCAGCATTTT. Complete variable domain (other parts from reference TRBV19 and TRBJ1-5): DGGITQSPKYLFRKEGQNVTLSCEQNLNHDAMYWYRQDPGQGLRLIYYSQIVNDFQKGDIAEGYSVSREKKESFPLTVTSAQKNPTAFYLCASRPGHELYSNQPQHFGDGTRLSIL.

This chain links TRBV7-8 with TRBJ2-3, with D maybe TRBD1 (6 bases). CDR1 is SGHVS, CDR2 FQNEAQ, per germline. The length of the CDR3 is 15 residues. Trimming took off 1 base at V and 2 bases at J, with 10 bases between the two ends. The CDR3 DNA follows: TGTGCCAGCAGCTTAGACAGGGAAATCACAGATACGCAGTATTTT. Residues: CASSLDREITDTQYF.

This clone was detected only once. The chain carries TRBV4-3 and TRBJ2-7, with 8 bases lining up with TRBD2. V lost 4 bases to trimming and J lost 5 bases; unmatched junction nucleotides: 7. The CDR3 extends over 14 amino acids. Germline CDR1 reads LGHNA; CDR2 reads YSLEER. The CDR3 is CASSPGGRGDEQYF. The CDR3 nucleotides read TGCGCCAGCAGCCCGGGAGGGAGGGGCGACGAGCAGTACTTC.

The chain combines TRBV28 with TRBJ1-6; TRBD1 is a possible D gene (5 bases). The V gene lost 3 bases and the J gene lost 1 base, with 13 bases spanning the gap. The CDR3 loop spans 17 amino acids. The V gene's germline CDR1 is MDHEN and CDR2 SYDVKM. The CDR3 nucleotides read TGTGCCAGCAGTTTTGGGACTGGGGGGTCCTATAATTCACCCCTCCACTTT. Residues: CASSFGTGGSYNSPLHF.

The chain recombines TRBV9 with TRBJ2-1, with D unclear. The CDR3 covers 15 residues. In germline, CDR1 is SGDLS, CDR2 YYNGEE. Trimming took 0 bases from V and 6 from J, leaving 13 bases between them. The DNA for the CDR3 is TGTGCCAGCAGCGTAGCGCCATCTACGGGCAATGAGCAGTTCTTC. Translated: CASSVAPSTGNEQFF.

This clone is a singleton in its sample. CDR3 region: CASSEYYEQYF. For the CDR3, the DNA is TGCGCCAGCAGCGAGTACTACGAGCAGTACTTC. The chain is built from TRBV5-1 and TRBJ2-7; D is unclear. Germline V CDR1 and CDR2: SGHRS, YFSETQ. This CDR3 has 11 residues. Trimming took 4 bases from V and 3 from J, leaving 5 bases between them.

The V and J genes are TRBV28 and TRBJ1-2; tentative D call: TRBD1 (5 bases). CDR1 MDHEN and CDR2 SYDVKM come from the germline V gene. V shed 6 bases and J shed 7 bases, with 24 bases lying between them. This CDR3 is built from 16 residues. The CDR3 nucleotides are TGTGCCAGCAGCCCTGAACAGGTTAGGTTTTTGTTTGGCTACACCTTC. This gives the protein CASSPEQVRFLFGYTF.

This clone was counted once. The chain is built from TRBV29-1 and TRBJ1-1; D perhaps matches TRBD1 (5 bases). V lost 5 bases to trimming and J lost 0 bases, with 10 bases between them. The CDR3 is 13 amino acids. Per the germline V gene, CDR1 is SQVTM and CDR2 is ANQGSEA. The CDR3 coding sequence is TGCAGCGTTTCAGGGCGAATGAACACTGAAGCTTTCTTT. Amino acid sequence: CSVSGRMNTEAFF.

The gene calls are TRBV19 and TRBJ1-1; D may be TRBD1 (5 bases). V was cut by 3 bases and J by 4 bases, with 15 bases left in between. Germline V gene data show CDR1 as LNHDA and CDR2 as SQIVND (reference sequence). The CDR3 runs to 15 residues. The CDR3 sequence is CASSINGQRSTEAFF. DNA for the CDR3: TGTGCCAGTAGTATTAACGGACAAAGGAGCACTGAAGCTTTCTTT.

CDR3: CAWTGTGGYTF. The CDR3 DNA reads TGTGCCTGGACGGGAACCGGTGGCTACACCTTC. The V and J genes are TRBV30 and TRBJ1-2; unclear D gene. Germline CDR1 reads GTSNPN; CDR2 reads SVGIG (reference sequence). V lost 4 bases and J lost 7, with 10 bases in between. This CDR3 comprises 11 residues. The full variable domain, in which reference TRBV30 and TRBJ1-2 provide the parts outside the CDR3, is SQTIHQWPATLVQPVGSPLSLECTVEGTSNPNLYWYRQAAGRGLQLLFYSVGIGQISSEVPQNLSASRPQDRQFILSSKKLLLSDSGFYLCAWTGTGGYTFGSGTRLTVV.

CDR3 amino acids: CASSTGQLYEQYF. Here the CDR3 DNA reads TGTGCCAGCTCAACGGGACAACTCTACGAGCAGTACTTC. The genes are TRBV18 and TRBJ2-7; possibly TRBD1 for D (6 bases). Deletions cut 5 bases from V and 3 bases from J, with 11 bases between. Germline V gene sequence: CDR1 KGHSH, CDR2 LQKENI. This CDR3 comprises 13 residues.

The J gene is TRBJ1-6, the V gene TRBV5-1; 10 positions agree with TRBD1. This CDR3 region has 15 residues. Germline V gives CDR1 SGHRS, CDR2 YFSETQ. V gave up 7 bases and J gave up 10 bases; unmatched junction bases: 11. CDR3 nucleotide sequence: TGCGCCAGCCGCTATAGGACAGGGGGTGAGTCACCCCTCCACTTT. Amino acids: CASRYRTGGESPLHF.

V and J are TRBV2 and TRBJ1-6; 11 bases line up with TRBD1. J gave up 6 bases and V 8 bases, and 3 bases lay outside the gene matches. The CDR3 loop spans 14 amino acids. Germline CDR1 SNHLY, CDR2 FYNNEI. CDR3 DNA: TGTGCCAGCCTCGGGACAGGGGGTAATTCACCCCTCCACTTT. Translated: CASLGTGGNSPLHF.

This chain joins TRBV7-9 and TRBJ2-7; D is undetermined. The germline V gene has CDR1 SEHNR and CDR2 FQNEAQ (reference sequence). Trimming cost V 3 bases and J 4 bases, with 7 bases left between them. This CDR3 region has 12 residues. The CDR3 bases are TGTGCCAGCAGCTTCGTAGCTTACGAGCAGTACTTC. This translates into CASSFVAYEQYF.

This clone was picked up one time. J is TRBJ2-5 and V is TRBV7-2; 8 bases agree with TRBD2. There are 15 residues in the CDR3. The V gene's germline CDR1 is SGHTA and CDR2 FQGNSA. With 3 bases clipped from V and 5 bases from J, the junction kept 8 bases outside the gene matches. In DNA, the CDR3 is TGTGCCAGCAGCTTGTTTGCGGGAGGAGGGGAGACCCAGTACTTC. This encodes CASSLFAGGGETQYF.

The chain links TRBV30 to TRBJ2-1; no clear D gene. This CDR3 has 12 residues. Looked up from germline, CDR1 is GTSNPN and CDR2 is SVGIG (reference sequence). The V end lost 3 bases, the J end lost 7 bases, and 10 bases lay between the germline ends. CDR3 in amino acids: CAWSASLNEQFF. The CDR3 nucleotides are TGTGCCTGGAGCGCGAGCTTGAATGAGCAGTTCTTC.

The chain recombines TRBV3-1 (or the pseudogene TRBV3-2) with TRBJ2-3; maybe TRBD2 (6 bases). V dropped 4 bases and J dropped 4 bases, with 15 bases sitting between them. This CDR3 comprises 15 residues. The germline CDR1 and CDR2 sequences are LGHDT and YNNKEL (reference sequence). The CDR3 is CASSPLNSGPDTQYF. As DNA, the CDR3 is TGTGCCAGCAGCCCATTGAATAGCGGTCCAGATACGCAGTATTTT.

V usage is TRBV11-2 and J usage is TRBJ2-3, with a possible D match to TRBD1 (5 bases). Trimming cost V 5 bases and J 0 bases, with 9 bases left between them. The CDR3 is 14 amino acids. Germline-derived CDR1 and CDR2 are SGHAT and FQNNGV. The CDR3 DNA follows: TGTGCCAGCAGCCAGGACACCAGCACAGATACGCAGTATTTT. Translation gives CASSQDTSTDTQYF.

A few counts support this clone. The chain combines TRBV5-6 with TRBJ1-2; 7 bases match TRBD1. Trimming cost V 3 bases and J 3 bases; bases outside gene matches: 5. This CDR3 spans 14 amino acids. Germline V gene sequence: CDR1 SGHDT, CDR2 YYEEEE. The CDR3 loop reads CASSYLQGYYGYTF. In DNA form, the CDR3 reads TGTGCCAGCAGCTATCTACAGGGGTACTATGGCTACACCTTC.

This clone was seen a single time. The chain uses TRBV5-1 and TRBJ2-7, with 7 bases matching TRBD1. The CDR3 is 15 amino acids. The ends lost 0 bases at V and 2 bases at J; junction bases unmatched: 5. Germline V gives CDR1 SGHRS, CDR2 YFSETQ. The CDR3 DNA reads TGCGCCAGCAGCTTGGCCGGTAGGGGGCCCTACGAGCAGTACTTC. Its protein product is CASSLAGRGPYEQYF.

The CDR3 loop reads CASSFNSGRPQETQYF. The CDR3 DNA sequence: TGTGCCAGCAGCTTTAATAGCGGGAGGCCCCAAGAGACCCAGTACTTC. The rearrangement uses TRBV7-9 and TRBJ2-5, with 10 bases that match TRBD2. Germline lookup yields CDR1 SEHNR and CDR2 FQNEAQ (reference sequence). This CDR3 has 16 residues. V dropped 3 bases and J dropped 1; count of bases not matched to a gene: 5.

The V and J genes are TRBV7-2 and TRBJ2-3; D may be TRBD2 (6 bases). CDR3 length: 13 amino acids. Germline assignment: CDR1 SGHTA and CDR2 FQGNSA. Written as DNA, the CDR3 is TGTGCATCTCGGGGGTCTTCGGGAGATACGCAGTATTTT. Protein product: CASRGSSGDTQYF.

Regarding this clone: One junction end disagrees with the germline gene, perhaps due to a read error. This chain joins TRBV6-4 and TRBJ1-3; D unclear. The CDR3 covers 19 residues. Germline V gene data show CDR1 as MRHNA and CDR2 as SNTAGT. The CDR3 coding sequence is TGTGCCAGCAGTGAAACAGAGATCACTCCTATTCACTCTGGAAGCACCATATATTTT. Translated: CASSETEITPIHSGSTIYF.

V usage is TRBV18 and J usage is TRBJ2-1, with 12 bases identical to TRBD2. After removal of 2 bases from V and 7 bases from J, the junction contained 6 bases not matched to a gene. The CDR3 runs 16 residues. Germline CDR1 KGHSH, CDR2 LQKENI. CDR3 DNA sequence: TGTGCCAGCTCACCAAAGACTAGCGGGAGTAAAAATGAGCAGTTCTTC. It specifies CASSPKTSGSKNEQFF.